This T cell receptor beta chain was captured in a study of T cell repertoires in cytomegalovirus infection. MiXCR was run by TCRdb on the reads, yielding one entry per CDR3 protein. The sample lists approximately 300,000 distinct CDR3 sequences; 29% were seen once. Germline V lookup: CDR1 LGHNA, CDR2 YNFKEQ. Losses at the gene ends were 1 base for V and 1 base for J; bases not matched to a gene: 10. There are 17 residues in the CDR3. Remarks on this clonotype: Its cognate antigen is unknown.

V is TRBV4-2 and J is TRBJ2-7; 7 positions agree with TRBD1. The material sequenced was cultured PBMCs, taken from culture after CMV antigen stimulation. This TCR was sampled from a human donor in good health (CMV status not recorded). Some clones in this sample may be carry-over from other donors' samples. The CDR3 spells CASSQGLESGGSYEQYF. Written as DNA, the CDR3 is TGTGCCAGCAGCCAAGGGCTGGAGTCAGGGGGTTCCTACGAGCAGTACTTC.